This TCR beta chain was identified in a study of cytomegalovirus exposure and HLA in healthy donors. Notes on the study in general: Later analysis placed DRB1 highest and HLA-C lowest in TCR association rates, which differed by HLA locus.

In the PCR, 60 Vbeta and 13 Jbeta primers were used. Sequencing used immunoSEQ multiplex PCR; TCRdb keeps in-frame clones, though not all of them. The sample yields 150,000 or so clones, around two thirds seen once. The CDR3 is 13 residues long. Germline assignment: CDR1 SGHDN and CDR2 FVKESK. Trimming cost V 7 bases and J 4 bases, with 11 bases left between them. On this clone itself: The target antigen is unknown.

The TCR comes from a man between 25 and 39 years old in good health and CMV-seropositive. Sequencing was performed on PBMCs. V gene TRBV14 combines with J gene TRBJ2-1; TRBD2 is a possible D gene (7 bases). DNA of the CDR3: TGTGCCAGCATGGGGGGGGCTTACAATGAGCAGTTCTTC. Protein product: CASMGGAYNEQFF.